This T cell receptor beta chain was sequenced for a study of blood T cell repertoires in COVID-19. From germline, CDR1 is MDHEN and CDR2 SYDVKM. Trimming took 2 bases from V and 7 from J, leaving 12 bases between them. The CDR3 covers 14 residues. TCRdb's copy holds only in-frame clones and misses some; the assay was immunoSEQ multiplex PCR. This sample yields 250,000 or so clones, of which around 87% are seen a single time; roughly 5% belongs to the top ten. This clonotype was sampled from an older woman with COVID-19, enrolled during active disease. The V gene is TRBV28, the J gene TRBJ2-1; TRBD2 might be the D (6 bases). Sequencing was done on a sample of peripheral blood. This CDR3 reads CASSLVAGRNEQFF. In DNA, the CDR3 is TGTGCCAGCAGTTTAGTGGCGGGAAGGAATGAGCAGTTCTTC.